The 19 T cell receptor beta chains in this list originate from one sample, sequenced in a study of spatial heterogeneity in lung cancer. Time point described: sample taken at primary tumor resection. Study-level findings and limits: Higher tumor mutation counts went along with higher counts of expanded intratumoral alpha and beta TCRs.

Each CDR3 protein gets one entry after TCRdb re-called the 5' RACE reads with MiXCR. The table shows around 9,800 distinct CDR3 sequences, with about 8.4% occurring only once. The antigens for these receptors are not known. Sequences were derived from lung tumor tissue, sampled at surgery. The receptors originated from a female donor with early-stage non-small cell lung cancer.

This clonotype counts as medium-sized (0.01 to 0.1%). In a library made to pick up alpha chains, this beta chain is a stray read with a size that means little. The chain joins TRBV7-3 to TRBJ2-3, with TRBD1 as a possible D gene (6 bases). The CDR3 consists of 16 residues. V lost 1 base and J lost 1, with 12 bases in between. Germline-derived CDR1 and CDR2 are SGHTA and FQGTGA. The CDR3 DNA follows: TGTGCCAGCAGCTTAATGGTGACAGGAGGCACAGATACGCAGTATTTT. Its protein is CASSLMVTGGTDTQYF. The whole variable domain, filled in from reference TRBV7-3 and TRBJ2-3, reads GAGVSQTPSNKVTEKGKYVELRCDPISGHTALYWYRQSLGQGPEFLIYFQGTGAADDSGLPNDRFFAVRPEGSVSTLKIQRTERGDSAVYLCASSLMVTGGTDTQYFGPGTRLTVL.

In this sample, this clonotype turned up many times. This beta chain is a stray sequence in a library constructed for alpha chains; its clone size is not meaningful. This chain connects TRBV20-1 to TRBJ2-7, with TRBD2 matching 8 bases. The CDR3 covers 14 residues. The germline V gene encodes CDR1 DFQATT and CDR2 SNEGSKA (reference sequence). J gave up 6 bases and V 2 bases, and 9 bases lay outside the gene matches. For the CDR3, the DNA is TGCAGTGCTAGAAATCCCCGGGGGGGCTTCGAGCAGTACTTC. This encodes CSARNPRGGFEQYF.

In this sample, this clonotype is medium-sized. Because the library targeted alpha chains, this beta chain is an off-target read whose size means little. The V call is TRBV12-3 or TRBV12-4, the J call TRBJ1-1; D perhaps matches TRBD1 (5 bases). Between the trimmed V and J ends, which lost 2 bases and 7 bases, there was a span of 11 bases. The length of the CDR3 is 13 residues. The CDR3, as DNA: TGTGCCAGCAGTTTACGCAGGGACCTTGAAGCTTTCTTT. Residues: CASSLRRDLEAFF.

This clonotype is medium-sized. The library was designed around alpha chains, so this beta chain is a stray read whose abundance carries little weight. CDR3 in amino acids: CAILLLLPGGAYGYTF. The DNA for the CDR3 is TGTGCCATCCTATTACTACTACCAGGGGGCGCCTATGGCTACACCTTC. The chain combines TRBV10-3 with TRBJ1-2; 8 bases agree with TRBD1. This CDR3 spans 16 amino acids. The V segment lost 8 bases and the J segment 4 bases; nucleotides outside the gene matches: 15. Germline V CDR1 and CDR2: ENHRY, SYGVKD.

This clonotype was seen at least ten times. This beta chain came through as a stray read in a library set up for alpha chains, and its size says little. The chain's CDR3 is CASSYSRAGGIQYF. CDR3 bases: TGTGCCAGCAGTTACTCGAGGGCTGGGGGCATTCAGTACTTC. The chain links TRBV6-5 to TRBJ2-4, with D tentatively TRBD1 or TRBD2 (5 bases each). Germline V gene sequence: CDR1 MNHEY, CDR2 SVGAGI. The CDR3 sequence is 14 residues long. V lost 0 bases and J lost 9, with 12 bases in between.

Only a few counts were recorded for this clonotype. This beta chain appears as a stray read in a library generated for alpha chains; its size is not informative. This sequence joins TRBV7-3 and TRBJ2-2; D unclear. Trimming removed 5 bases from V and 0 bases from J, with 7 bases in between. The germline gives CDR1 SGHTA, CDR2 FQGTGA. The CDR3 covers 14 residues. The CDR3 nucleotides read TGTGCCAGCAGCCCGACTGCGAACACCGGGGAGCTGTTTTTT. It codes for CASSPTANTGELFF.

This clonotype has a handful of counts. With a much larger clone just one base away, this may be a read error. This beta chain came through as a stray read in a library set up for alpha chains, and its size says little. The V call is TRBV18, the J call TRBJ1-1, with D tentatively TRBD1 (6 bases). This CDR3 comprises 15 residues. Germline CDR1 and CDR2: KGHSH and LQKENI. The CDR3 sequence: CASSPLKVGDTEPFF. The CDR3 DNA sequence: TGTGCCAGCTCACCCCTCAAGGTAGGGGACACTGAACCTTTCTTT.

This clonotype was detected ten times or more. A library prepared for alpha chains yielded this beta chain as an off-target read; its size is of little meaning. The rearrangement uses TRBV29-1 and TRBJ2-3, with 10 positions matching TRBD1. Germline CDR1 SQVTM, CDR2 ANQGSEA. J was trimmed by 3 bases and V by 4 bases; bases with no gene match: 4. CDR3 length equals 14 residues. In nucleotides, the CDR3 is TGCAGCGTTGTGGGGGACAGGGGTACAGATACGCAGTATTTT. Translating gives CSVVGDRGTDTQYF.

Comment on this clonotype: This beta chain is a stray read from a library made for alpha chains; its abundance is not meaningful. The chain carries TRBV19 and TRBJ2-1, with 12 positions matching TRBD2. Germline CDR1 is LNHDA and CDR2 is SQIVND (reference sequence). Unmatched junction bases numbered 9, after V lost 6 bases and J lost 9 bases. The CDR3 is made up of 15 amino acids. The CDR3 is CASRLVASGGGEQFF. The DNA for the CDR3 is TGTGCCAGTAGACTTGTGGCTAGCGGGGGGGGTGAGCAGTTCTTC. Drawing the rest from reference TRBV19 and TRBJ2-1, the complete variable domain is DGGITQSPKYLFRKEGQNVTLSCEQNLNHDAMYWYRQDPGQGLRLIYYSQIVNDFQKGDIAEGYSVSREKKESFPLTVTSAQKNPTAFYLCASRLVASGGGEQFFGPGTRLTVL.

By proportion, this clonotype is medium-sized. This beta chain is a stray sequence in a library constructed for alpha chains; its clone size is not meaningful. The chain is built from TRBV7-9 and TRBJ1-1; D ambiguous. The CDR3 has 14 amino acids. The germline CDR1 and CDR2 sequences are SEHNR and FQNEAQ (reference sequence). Trimming cost V 1 base and J 7 bases, with 13 bases left between them. The CDR3 nucleotides are TGTGCCAGCAGCTTAGTGCGTGAGACACGTGAAGCTTTCTTT. It encodes CASSLVRETREAFF.

This clonotype rates as medium-sized (0.01 to 0.1%). Since it is a stray read in a library aimed at alpha chains, this beta chain has a size that is not meaningful. J is TRBJ1-2 and V is TRBV6-6; no definite D call. The CDR3 has 14 residues. V was pared by 6 bases and J by 7 bases, with 18 bases between. The V gene's germline CDR1 is MNHNY and CDR2 SVGAGI (reference sequence). CDR3 loop: CASSPGVGVGGYTF. The CDR3, as DNA: TGTGCCAGCAGCCCCGGGGTCGGGGTCGGTGGCTACACCTTC.

This clonotype is deemed medium-sized. This beta chain appears as a stray read in a library generated for alpha chains; its size is not informative. The chain carries TRBV20-1 and TRBJ1-2, with D possibly being TRBD1 (5 bases). Germline loops: CDR1 DFQATT, CDR2 SNEGSKA (reference sequence). Trimming left V 5 bases short and J 3 bases short, with 16 bases between. The CDR3 contains 14 residues. The CDR3 is CSAAAAGRDYGYTF. CDR3 sequence (DNA): TGCAGTGCTGCTGCTGCCGGCAGGGACTATGGCTACACCTTC.

In this sample, this clonotype turned up many times. Being off target in a library aimed at alpha chains, this beta chain has a size of little meaning. The chain recombines TRBV29-1 with TRBJ2-4, with TRBD1 matching over 11 bases. Germline CDR1 reads SQVTM; CDR2 reads ANQGSEA. J was trimmed by 8 bases and V by 6 bases; bases with no gene match: 6. The CDR3 consists of 13 residues. CDR3 protein: CSVAGTGGDIQYF. Here the CDR3 DNA reads TGCAGCGTGGCCGGGACAGGGGGTGACATTCAGTACTTC.

This clonotype came up many times. This beta chain represents an off-target read in a library built for alpha chains; its size is of limited meaning. The chain has TRBV15 and TRBJ2-3, with D possibly being TRBD2 (6 bases). This CDR3 contains 18 residues. In germline, CDR1 is LNHNV, CDR2 YYDKDF (reference sequence). Trimming removed 0 bases from V and 3 bases from J, with 19 bases in between. The CDR3 DNA sequence: TGTGCCACCAGCAGAGATGGTCTGGCTAGCGTTTTGACAGATACGCAGTATTTT. Protein: CATSRDGLASVLTDTQYF.

This clonotype is labeled medium-sized. Because this beta chain is a stray read in a library intended to capture alpha chains, its abundance should not be given much weight. The gene calls are TRBV24-1 and TRBJ2-1, with 11 bases fitting TRBD2. This CDR3 comprises 17 residues. Germline V gene sequence: CDR1 KGHDR, CDR2 SFDVKD. With 3 bases clipped from V and 3 bases from J, the junction kept 6 bases outside the gene matches. The DNA for the CDR3 is TGTGCCACCAGTGATGGGTCTAGCGGGGGGCACTACAATGAGCAGTTCTTC. It yields the protein CATSDGSSGGHYNEQFF.

This clonotype was detected ten times or more. This beta chain slipped into a library made for alpha chains as a stray read, so its size is not meaningful. The chain uses TRBV6-5 and TRBJ2-1, with 10 bases fitting TRBD2. With 10 bases clipped from V and 2 bases from J, the junction kept 8 bases outside the gene matches. CDR3 length: 15 residues. Germline V lookup: CDR1 MNHEY, CDR2 SVGAGI. CDR3 protein: CATTSSGGTYNEQFF. The CDR3 coding sequence is TGTGCCACTACATCTAGCGGGGGAACCTACAATGAGCAGTTCTTC.

This clonotype is categorized as medium-sized (0.01 to 0.1%). A library made for alpha chains picked up this beta chain off target, so its size means little. This chain uses TRBV28 with TRBJ2-3; 7 positions agree with TRBD2. Germline CDR1 is MDHEN and CDR2 is SYDVKM. The CDR3 contains 16 residues. Trimming removed 4 bases from V and 0 bases from J; junction bases left unmatched: 7. DNA for the CDR3: TGTGCCAGCAGTTCATCCAGCGGGGTTAGCACAGATACGCAGTATTTT. It yields the protein CASSSSSGVSTDTQYF.

This clonotype showed up many times. This beta chain appears as a stray read in a library generated for alpha chains; its size is not informative. The chain is built from TRBV11-2 and TRBJ2-3, with D tentatively TRBD2 (5 bases). The CDR3 extends over 15 amino acids. In germline, CDR1 is SGHAT, CDR2 FQNNGV. V lost 5 bases to trimming and J lost 1 base, with 13 bases between them. The CDR3 DNA follows: TGTGCCAGCAGCGGAATCACTAGAGGCACAGATACGCAGTATTTT. Translated, it gives CASSGITRGTDTQYF.

This clonotype was detected ten times or more. Found in a library prepared for alpha chains, this beta chain is an off-target read, and its abundance has little meaning. The gene calls are TRBV11-2 and TRBJ2-1; 7 bases align to TRBD2. Germline CDR1 and CDR2: SGHAT and FQNNGV. CDR3 length: 15 residues. Unmatched junction bases numbered 17, after V lost 9 bases and J lost 9 bases. DNA for the CDR3: TGTGCCAGTCTTCAGTCTGAGGCATGGGGGGGTGAGCAGTTCTTC. Its protein is CASLQSEAWGGEQFF.